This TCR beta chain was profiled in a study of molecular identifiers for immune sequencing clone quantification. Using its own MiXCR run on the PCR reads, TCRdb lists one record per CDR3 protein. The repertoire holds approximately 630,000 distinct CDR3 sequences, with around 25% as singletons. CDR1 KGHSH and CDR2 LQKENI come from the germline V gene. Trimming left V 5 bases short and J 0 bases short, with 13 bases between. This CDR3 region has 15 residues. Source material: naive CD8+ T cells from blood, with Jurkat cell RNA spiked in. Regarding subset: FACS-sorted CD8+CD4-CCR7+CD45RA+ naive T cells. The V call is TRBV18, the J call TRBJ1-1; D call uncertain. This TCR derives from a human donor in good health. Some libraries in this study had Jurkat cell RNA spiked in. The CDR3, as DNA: TGTGCCAGCTCATTGTTCGGGGATTTGAACACTGAAGCTTTCTTT. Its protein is CASSLFGDLNTEAFF.